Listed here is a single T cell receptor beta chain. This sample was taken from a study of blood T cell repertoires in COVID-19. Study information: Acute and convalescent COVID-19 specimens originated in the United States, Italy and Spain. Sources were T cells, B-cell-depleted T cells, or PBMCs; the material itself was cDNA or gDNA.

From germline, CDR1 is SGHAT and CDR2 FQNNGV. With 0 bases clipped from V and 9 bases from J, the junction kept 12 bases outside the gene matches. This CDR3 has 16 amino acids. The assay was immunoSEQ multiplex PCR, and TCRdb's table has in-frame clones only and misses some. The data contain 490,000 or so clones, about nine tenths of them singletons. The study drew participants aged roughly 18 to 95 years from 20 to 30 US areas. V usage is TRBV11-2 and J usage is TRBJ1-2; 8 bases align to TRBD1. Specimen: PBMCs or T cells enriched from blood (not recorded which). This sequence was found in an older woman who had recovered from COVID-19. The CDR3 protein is CASSLDPGQGSRSYTF. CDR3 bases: TGTGCCAGCAGCTTAGATCCCGGACAGGGTAGTAGGAGCTACACCTTC.